This TCR beta chain was recovered during a study of T-cell memory formation after mild COVID-19. Study context: The two donors had largely donor-specific TCR clusters. Whole-study results and caveats: Second-wave clones peaking on day 37 lacked confirmed SARS-CoV-2 specificity. The CD4+ clones that contracted clustered mainly within CM and EM, and the CD8+ clones concentrated in EMRA.

Germline lookup yields CDR1 SGHTA and CDR2 FQGTGA. This CDR3 has 15 amino acids. Trimming took 2 bases from V and 5 from J; bases not matched to a gene: 3. TCRdb recomputed calls from the 5' RACE reads with MiXCR, one row per CDR3 protein. The sample includes about 400,000 distinct CDR3 sequences, 23% of them seen just once. In regard to this clonotype: What it binds is unknown.

This chain links TRBV7-3 with TRBJ2-2, with 9 bases lining up with TRBD1. This receptor was obtained from an adult woman who had mild COVID-19 (a few samples of this study predate the infection). Cell type and time point are not known. Sequencing was done on a sample of PBMCs or a T cell subset sorted from them (not recorded which). CDR3 bases: TGTGCCAGCAGCTTAGACAGGGGGTCGACCGGGGAGCTGTTTTTT. This translates into CASSLDRGSTGELFF.